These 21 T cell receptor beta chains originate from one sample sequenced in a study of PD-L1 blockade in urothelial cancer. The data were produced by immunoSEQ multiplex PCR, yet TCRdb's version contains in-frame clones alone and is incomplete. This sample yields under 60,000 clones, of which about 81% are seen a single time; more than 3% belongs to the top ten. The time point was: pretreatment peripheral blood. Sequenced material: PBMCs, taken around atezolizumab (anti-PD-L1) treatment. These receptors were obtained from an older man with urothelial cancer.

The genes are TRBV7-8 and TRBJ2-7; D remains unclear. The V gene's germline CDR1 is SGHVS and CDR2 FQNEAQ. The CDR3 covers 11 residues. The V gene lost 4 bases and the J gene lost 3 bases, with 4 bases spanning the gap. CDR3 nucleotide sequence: TGTGCCAGCAGCTCCTTCTACGAGCAGTACTTC. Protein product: CASSSFYEQYF.

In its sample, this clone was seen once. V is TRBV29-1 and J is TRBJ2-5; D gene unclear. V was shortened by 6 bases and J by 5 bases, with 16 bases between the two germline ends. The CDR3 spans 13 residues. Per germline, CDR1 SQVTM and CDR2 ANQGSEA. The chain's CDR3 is CSVLRPFGETQYF. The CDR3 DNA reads TGCAGCGTCTTAAGGCCCTTCGGGGAGACCCAGTACTTC.

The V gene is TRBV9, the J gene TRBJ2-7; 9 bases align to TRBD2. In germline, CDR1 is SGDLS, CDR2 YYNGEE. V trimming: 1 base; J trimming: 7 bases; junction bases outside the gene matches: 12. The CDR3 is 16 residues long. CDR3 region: CASSVSGGRARGEQYF. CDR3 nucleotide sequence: TGTGCCAGCAGCGTATCGGGCGGGAGGGCCCGGGGGGAGCAGTACTTC.

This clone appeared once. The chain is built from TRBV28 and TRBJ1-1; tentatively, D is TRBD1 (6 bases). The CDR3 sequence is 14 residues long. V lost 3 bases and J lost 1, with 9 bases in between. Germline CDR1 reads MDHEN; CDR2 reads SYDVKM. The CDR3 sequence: CASSFRTENTEAFF. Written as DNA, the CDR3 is TGTGCCAGCAGTTTCAGGACAGAGAACACTGAAGCTTTCTTT.

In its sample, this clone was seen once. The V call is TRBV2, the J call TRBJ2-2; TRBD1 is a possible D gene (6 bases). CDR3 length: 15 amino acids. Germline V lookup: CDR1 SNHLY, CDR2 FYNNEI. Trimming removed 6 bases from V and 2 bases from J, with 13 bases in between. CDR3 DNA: TGTGCCAGCAGCCCCCGGGACACTAACACCGGGGAGCTGTTTTTT. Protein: CASSPRDTNTGELFF.

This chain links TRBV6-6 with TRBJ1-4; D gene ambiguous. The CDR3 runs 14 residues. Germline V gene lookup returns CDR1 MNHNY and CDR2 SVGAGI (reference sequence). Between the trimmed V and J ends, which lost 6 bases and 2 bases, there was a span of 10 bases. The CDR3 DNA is TGTGCCAGCAGACTAGAGAGGACTAATGAAAAACTGTTTTTT. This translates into CASRLERTNEKLFF.

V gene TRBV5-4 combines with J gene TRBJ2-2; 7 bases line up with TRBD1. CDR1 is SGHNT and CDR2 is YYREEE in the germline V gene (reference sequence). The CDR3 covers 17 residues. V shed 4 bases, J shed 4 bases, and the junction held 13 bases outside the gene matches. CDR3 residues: CASSRDTGTVSTGELFF. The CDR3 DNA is TGTGCCAGCAGCCGTGATACCGGGACAGTGAGCACCGGGGAGCTGTTTTTT.

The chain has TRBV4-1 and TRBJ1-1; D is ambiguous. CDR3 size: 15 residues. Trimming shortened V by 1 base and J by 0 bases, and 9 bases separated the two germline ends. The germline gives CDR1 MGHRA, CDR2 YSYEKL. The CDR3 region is CASSQAGGMNTEAFF. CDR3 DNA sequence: TGCGCCAGCAGCCAAGCGGGAGGGATGAACACTGAAGCTTTCTTT.

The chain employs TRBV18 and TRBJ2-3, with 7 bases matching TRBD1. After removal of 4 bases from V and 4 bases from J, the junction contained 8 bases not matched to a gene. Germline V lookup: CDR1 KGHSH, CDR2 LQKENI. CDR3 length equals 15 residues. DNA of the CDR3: TGTGCCAGCTCACAATCGACAGGGACAGCAGATACGCAGTATTTT. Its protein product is CASSQSTGTADTQYF.

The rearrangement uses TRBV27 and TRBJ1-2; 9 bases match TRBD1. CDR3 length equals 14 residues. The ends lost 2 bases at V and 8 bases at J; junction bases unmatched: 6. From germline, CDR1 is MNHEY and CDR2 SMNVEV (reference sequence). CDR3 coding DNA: TGTGCCAGCAGTTTAGGACAGGGGATTGGAGGCTACACCTTC. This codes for CASSLGQGIGGYTF.

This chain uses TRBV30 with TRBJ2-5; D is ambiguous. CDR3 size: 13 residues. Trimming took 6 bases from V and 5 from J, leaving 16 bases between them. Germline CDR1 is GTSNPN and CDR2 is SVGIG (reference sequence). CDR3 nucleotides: TGTGCCTGCAGACGCACAGATGGGGAGACCCAGTACTTC. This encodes CACRRTDGETQYF.

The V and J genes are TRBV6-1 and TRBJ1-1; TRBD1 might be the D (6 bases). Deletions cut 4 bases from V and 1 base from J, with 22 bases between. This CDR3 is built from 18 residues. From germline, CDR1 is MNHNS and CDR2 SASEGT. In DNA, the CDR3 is TGTGCCAGCAGTGTACAGGGAATATTTTTTAGGGGGAACACTGAAGCTTTCTTT. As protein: CASSVQGIFFRGNTEAFF.

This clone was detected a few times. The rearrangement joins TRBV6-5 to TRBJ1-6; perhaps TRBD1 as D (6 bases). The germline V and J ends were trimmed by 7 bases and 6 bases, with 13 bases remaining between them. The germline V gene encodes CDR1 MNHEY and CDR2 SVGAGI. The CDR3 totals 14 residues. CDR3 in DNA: TGTGCCAGCAATGTCAGGGGCCGTAATTCACCCCTCCACTTT. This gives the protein CASNVRGRNSPLHF.

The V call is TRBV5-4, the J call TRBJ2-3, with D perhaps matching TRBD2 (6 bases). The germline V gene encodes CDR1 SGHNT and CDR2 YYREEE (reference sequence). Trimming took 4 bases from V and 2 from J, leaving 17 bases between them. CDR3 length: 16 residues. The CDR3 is CASSAGGRRATDTQYF. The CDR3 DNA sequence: TGTGCCAGCAGCGCGGGTGGGAGGAGGGCCACAGATACGCAGTATTTT. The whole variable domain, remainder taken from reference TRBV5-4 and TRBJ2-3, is ETGVTQSPTHLIKTRGQQVTLRCSSQSGHNTVSWYQQALGQGPQFIFQYYREEENGRGNFPPRFSGLQFPNYSSELNVNALELDDSALYLCASSAGGRRATDTQYFGPGTRLTVL.

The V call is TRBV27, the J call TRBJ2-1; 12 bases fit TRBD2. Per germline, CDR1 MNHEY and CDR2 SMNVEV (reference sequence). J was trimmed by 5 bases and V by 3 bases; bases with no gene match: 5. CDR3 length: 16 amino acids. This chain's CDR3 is CASSFLAGGSHNEQFF. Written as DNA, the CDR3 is TGTGCCAGCAGTTTCCTAGCGGGGGGGTCCCACAATGAGCAGTTCTTC.

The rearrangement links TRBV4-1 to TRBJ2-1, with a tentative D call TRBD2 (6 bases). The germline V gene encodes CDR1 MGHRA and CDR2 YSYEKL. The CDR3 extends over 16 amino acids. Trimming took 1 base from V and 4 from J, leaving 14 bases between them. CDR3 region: CASSQVRLVAYNEQFF. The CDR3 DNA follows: TGCGCCAGCAGCCAAGTGCGACTAGTCGCGTACAATGAGCAGTTCTTC.

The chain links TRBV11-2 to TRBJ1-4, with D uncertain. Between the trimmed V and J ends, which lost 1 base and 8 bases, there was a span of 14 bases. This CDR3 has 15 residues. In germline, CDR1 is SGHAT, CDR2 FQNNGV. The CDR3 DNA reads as TGTGCCAGCAGCTTAGGTCGGGAGTTTAGCGAAAAACTGTTTTTT. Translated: CASSLGREFSEKLFF.

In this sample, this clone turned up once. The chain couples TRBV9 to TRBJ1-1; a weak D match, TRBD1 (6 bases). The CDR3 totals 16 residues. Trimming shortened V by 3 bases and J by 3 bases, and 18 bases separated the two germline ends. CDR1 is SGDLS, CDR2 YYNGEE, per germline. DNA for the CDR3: TGTGCCAGCAGCGCTCTCGAATCTTACAGGGACACTGAAGCTTTCTTT. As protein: CASSALESYRDTEAFF.

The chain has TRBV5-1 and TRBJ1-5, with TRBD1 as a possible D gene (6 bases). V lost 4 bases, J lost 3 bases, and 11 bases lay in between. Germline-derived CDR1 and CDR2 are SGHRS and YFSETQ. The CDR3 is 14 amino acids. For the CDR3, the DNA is TGCGCCAGCAGCCCGGACAGCGTCAATCAGCCCCAGCATTTT. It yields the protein CASSPDSVNQPQHF.

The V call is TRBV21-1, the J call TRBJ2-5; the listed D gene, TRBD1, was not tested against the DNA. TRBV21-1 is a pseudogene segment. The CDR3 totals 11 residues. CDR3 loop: CASSIRHDTYF. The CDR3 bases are TGTGCCAGCAGCATACGACATGATACCTACTTC.

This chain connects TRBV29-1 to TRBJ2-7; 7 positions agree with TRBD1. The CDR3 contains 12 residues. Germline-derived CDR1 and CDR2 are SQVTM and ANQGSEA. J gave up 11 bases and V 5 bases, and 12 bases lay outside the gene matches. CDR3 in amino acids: CSVLGVTGTEYF. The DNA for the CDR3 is TGCAGCGTTTTAGGTGTGACAGGGACCGAGTACTTC.